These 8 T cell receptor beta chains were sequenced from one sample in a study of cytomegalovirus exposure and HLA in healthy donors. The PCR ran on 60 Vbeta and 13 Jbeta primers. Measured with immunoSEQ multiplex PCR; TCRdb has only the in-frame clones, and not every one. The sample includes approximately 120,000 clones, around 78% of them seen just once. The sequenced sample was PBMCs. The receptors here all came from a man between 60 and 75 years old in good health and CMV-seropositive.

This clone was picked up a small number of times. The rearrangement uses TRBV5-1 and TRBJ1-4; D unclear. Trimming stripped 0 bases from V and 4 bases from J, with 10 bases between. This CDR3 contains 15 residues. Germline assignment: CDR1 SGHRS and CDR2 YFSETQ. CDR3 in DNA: TGCGCCAGCAGCTTGGGACATGGAGGTAATGAAAAACTGTTTTTT. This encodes CASSLGHGGNEKLFF.

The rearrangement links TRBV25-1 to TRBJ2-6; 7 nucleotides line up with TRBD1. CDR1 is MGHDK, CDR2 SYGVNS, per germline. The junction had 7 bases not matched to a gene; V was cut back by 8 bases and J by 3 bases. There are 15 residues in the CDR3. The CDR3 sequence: CASARQGGGANVLTF. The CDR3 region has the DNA TGTGCCAGCGCTCGACAGGGCGGTGGGGCCAACGTCCTGACTTTC. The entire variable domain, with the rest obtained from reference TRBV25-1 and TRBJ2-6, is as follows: EADIYQTPRYLVIGTGKKITLECSQTMGHDKMYWYQQDPGMELHLIHYSYGVNSTEKGDLSSESTVSRIRTEHFPLTLESARPSHTSQYLCASARQGGGANVLTFGAGSRLTVL.

CDR3 DNA sequence: TGTGCCAGCTCACCATCTTACAGCTCTTCCTACGAGCAGTACTTC. Translation: CASSPSYSSSYEQYF. V is TRBV18 and J is TRBJ2-7, with D unclear. V lost 2 bases to trimming and J lost 1 base, with 12 bases between them. The CDR3 has 15 amino acids. Germline values: CDR1 KGHSH, CDR2 LQKENI.

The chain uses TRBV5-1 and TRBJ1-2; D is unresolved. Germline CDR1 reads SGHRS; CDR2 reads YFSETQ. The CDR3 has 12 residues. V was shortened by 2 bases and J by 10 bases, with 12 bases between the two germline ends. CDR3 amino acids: CASSLEAGAYTF. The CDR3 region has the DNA TGCGCCAGCAGCTTAGAGGCGGGTGCCTACACCTTC.

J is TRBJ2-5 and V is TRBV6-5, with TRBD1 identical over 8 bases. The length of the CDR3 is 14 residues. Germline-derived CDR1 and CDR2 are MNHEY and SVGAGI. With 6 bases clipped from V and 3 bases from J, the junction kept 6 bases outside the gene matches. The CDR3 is CASRLDRGKETQYF. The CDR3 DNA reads TGTGCCAGCAGGCTAGACAGGGGTAAAGAGACCCAGTACTTC.

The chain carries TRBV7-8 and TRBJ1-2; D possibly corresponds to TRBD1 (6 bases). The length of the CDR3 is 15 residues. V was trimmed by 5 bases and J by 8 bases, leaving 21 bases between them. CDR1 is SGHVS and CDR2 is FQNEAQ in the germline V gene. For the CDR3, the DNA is TGTGCCAGCAGCCTTGATACAGGGACATGGCAGGGCTACACCTTC. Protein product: CASSLDTGTWQGYTF.

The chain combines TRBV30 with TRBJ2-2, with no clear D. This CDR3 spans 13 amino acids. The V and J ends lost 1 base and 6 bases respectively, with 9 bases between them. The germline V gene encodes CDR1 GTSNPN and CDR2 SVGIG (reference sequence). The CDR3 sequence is CAWSAARAGELFF. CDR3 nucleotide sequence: TGTGCCTGGAGTGCGGCTCGGGCCGGGGAGCTGTTTTTT.

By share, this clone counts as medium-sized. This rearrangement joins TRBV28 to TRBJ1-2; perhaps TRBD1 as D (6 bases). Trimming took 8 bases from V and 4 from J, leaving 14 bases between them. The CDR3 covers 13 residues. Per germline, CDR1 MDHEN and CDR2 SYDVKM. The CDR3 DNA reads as TGTGCCAGCTTACAGGGAGATGGCTATGGCTACACCTTC. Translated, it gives CASLQGDGYGYTF.